The present T cell receptor (beta chain) was sequenced within a study of cytomegalovirus exposure and HLA in healthy donors. Donors counted as nominally healthy when sampled, yet unrecorded immune exposures were likely. From germline, CDR1 is MNHEY and CDR2 SMNVEV (reference sequence). CDR3 length: 14 amino acids. Deletions cut 6 bases from V and 7 bases from J, with 15 bases between. On this clone itself: The antigen is undetermined.

The PCR was carried out with 60 Vbeta primers and 13 Jbeta primers. This table comes from immunoSEQ multiplex PCR, and its TCRdb copy is limited to in-frame clones, with some not included. The table has over 75,000 clones, about 80% seen once. Study-wide findings and caveats: The study flagged approximately 180 TCR beta chains as cytomegalovirus-associated. In vitro data verified three CMV-associated chains as specific for CMV antigens.

Sequencing was carried out using PBMCs. The V and J genes are TRBV27 and TRBJ1-4, with D possibly matching TRBD1 (6 bases). This clonotype was sampled from a male donor in good health and CMV-seropositive. CDR3: CASRKRGIREKLFF. The CDR3 bases are TGTGCCAGCAGGAAGAGGGGGATTCGTGAAAAACTGTTTTTT.